The 8 T cell receptor beta chains below come from one sample, sequenced in a study of blood T cell repertoires in COVID-19 (dated by TCRdb to about 2020). The library relied on the immunoSEQ multiplex PCR assay. Held by TCRdb, this immuneACCESS table contains in-frame sequences only and omits some clones. Under half of the omission traces to an unresolved V gene where checked; the cause of the rest is unknown. The sample includes roughly 180,000 clones, with around 94% observed a single time. The biggest ten clones account for 0.76% of the sample. The sequenced sample consisted of peripheral blood. The receptors shown here come from a man under 40 with COVID-19, enrolled during active disease.

This chain uses TRBV11-2 with TRBJ2-1, with D possibly matching TRBD2 (5 bases). The CDR3 extends over 14 amino acids. CDR1 is SGHAT and CDR2 is FQNNGV in the germline V gene. Trimming left V 4 bases short and J 2 bases short, with 9 bases between. This CDR3 reads CASSSSGPYNEQFF. For the CDR3, the DNA is TGTGCCAGCAGCTCCAGCGGCCCCTACAATGAGCAGTTCTTC.

The V and J genes are TRBV25-1 and TRBJ2-3; the D gene is possibly TRBD1 (5 bases). Per germline, CDR1 MGHDK and CDR2 SYGVNS. This CDR3 is 13 amino acids long. V lost 7 bases and J 2 bases, leaving 10 bases between the germline ends. CDR3 DNA sequence: TGTGCCAGCAATCCAGGGAACACAGATACGCAGTATTTT. This sequence encodes CASNPGNTDTQYF.

J is TRBJ1-3 and V is TRBV11-2; D is unclear. CDR3 size: 12 residues. CDR1 and CDR2 (germline): SGHAT, FQNNGV. V lost 6 bases, J lost 8 bases, and 11 bases lay in between. In DNA form, the CDR3 reads TGTGCCAGCAGGGCTGAGGGTGACACCATATATTTT. Amino acids: CASRAEGDTIYF. The variable domain in full, completed from reference TRBV11-2 and TRBJ1-3, reads EAGVAQSPRYKIIEKRQSVAFWCNPISGHATLYWYQQILGQGPKLLIQFQNNGVVDDSQLPKDRFSAERLKGVDSTLKIQPAKLEDSAVYLCASRAEGDTIYFGEGSWLTVV.

The rearrangement joins TRBV11-2 to TRBJ2-5, with D unclear. CDR1 is SGHAT, CDR2 FQNNGV, per germline. Between the trimmed V and J ends, which lost 5 bases and 3 bases, there was a span of 4 bases. The CDR3 covers 11 residues. CDR3 bases: TGTGCCAGCAGCCCAGAAGAGACCCAGTACTTC. This encodes CASSPEETQYF.

This sequence joins TRBV28 and TRBJ2-3; D is ambiguous. The CDR3 totals 12 residues. V was shortened by 2 bases and J by 6 bases, with 6 bases between the two germline ends. The germline CDR1 and CDR2 sequences are MDHEN and SYDVKM. DNA of the CDR3: TGTGCCAGCAGTTTAGTCTCCGATACGCAGTATTTT. Translated, it gives CASSLVSDTQYF.

This rearrangement joins TRBV14 to TRBJ2-7; 9 nucleotides agree with TRBD1. The CDR3 sequence is 16 residues long. Germline CDR1 and CDR2: SGHDN and FVKESK. The V segment lost 0 bases and the J segment 1 base; nucleotides outside the gene matches: 4. The DNA of the CDR3 is TGTGCCAGCAGCCAAGAACAGGGGGCCCCTTCCTACGAGCAGTACTTC. It codes for CASSQEQGAPSYEQYF.

The chain recombines TRBV5-4 with TRBJ2-5; a weak D match, TRBD1 (5 bases). The V end was cut by 1 base, the J end by 3 bases, with 7 bases between. Germline V gives CDR1 SGHNT, CDR2 YYREEE (reference sequence). The CDR3 extends over 13 amino acids. Here the CDR3 reads CASSLKGKETQYF. The CDR3 DNA reads TGTGCCAGCAGCTTGAAGGGGAAAGAGACCCAGTACTTC.

V and J are TRBV5-1 and TRBJ2-1; TRBD1 aligns across 7 bases. V was clipped by 6 bases and J by 0 bases; unmatched bases: 6. The CDR3 is 15 residues long. From germline, CDR1 is SGHRS and CDR2 YFSETQ. The CDR3 is CASTRQGDSYNEQFF. CDR3 nucleotides: TGCGCCAGCACCAGGCAGGGGGACTCCTACAATGAGCAGTTCTTC.